These T cell receptor beta chains were read from a single sample in a study of cytotoxic CD8 clonotypes in ibrutinib-treated CLL. Produced via immunoSEQ multiplex PCR; TCRdb's table is partial and in-frame only. This table has about 76,000 clones, about 82% appearing once. This material consisted of PBMCs, taken before ibrutinib treatment. These receptors all stem from a human donor with chronic lymphocytic leukemia. The CDR3 runs from the conserved cysteine through the conserved F or W. The D gene is left open where the match is weak. Clone size is shown for a subset of rows, as once, few, many or a class of expanded clone.

-	TRBV30	TRBJ2-5	15	-	TGTGCCTGGAGTGTATCATTGTCGGGGGTCGAGACCCAGTACTTC	CAWSVSLSGVETQYF
-	TRBV10-3	TRBJ1-2	14	-	TGTGCCATCAGTACCGGGACGGCTTACTATGGCTACACCTTC	CAISTGTAYYGYTF
-	TRBV25-1	TRBJ2-1	17	TRBD1	TGTGCCAGCAGTGGACCTACAGGGGGTCACTCCTACAATGAGCAGTTCTTC	CASSGPTGGHSYNEQFF
-	TRBV5-1	TRBJ2-3	15	-	TGCGCCAGCAGCTTGGGGGGGCCGAGCACAGATACGCAGTATTTT	CASSLGGPSTDTQYF
-	TRBV5-1	TRBJ2-3	13	-	TGCGCCAGCAGCTTGGGCCGCACAGATACGCAGTATTTT	CASSLGRTDTQYF
-	TRBV28	TRBJ2-5	16	-	TGTGCCAACAGTTTGGCGGCTCCCCCAGCGGAAGAGACCCAGTACTTC	CANSLAAPPAEETQYF
-	TRBV21-1	TRBJ1-2	14	-	TGTGCCAGCCAAGCAAAAGGGACAGATAGAGGCTACACCTTC	CASQAKGTDRGYTF
-	TRBV7-9	TRBJ1-2	15	TRBD1	TGTGCCAGCAGCTTAAAAGGGACAGGGGGTGGAGGCTACACCTTC	CASSLKGTGGGGYTF
once	TRBV7-9	TRBJ2-1	16	-	TGTGCCAGCAGCTTAGAAGGGTCTTTCGGGTACAATGAGCAGTTCTTC	CASSLEGSFGYNEQFF
-	TRBV30	TRBJ1-4	14	-	TGTGCCTGGAGTCGGTATAAGAGTGTTGAAAAACTGTTTTTT	CAWSRYKSVEKLFF
-	TRBV21-1	TRBJ2-7	14	-	TGTGCCAGCAGCAAAAGGTACGGAGCCTACGAGCAGTACTTC	CASSKRYGAYEQYF
-	TRBV9	TRBJ2-1	12	-	TGTGCCAGCAGCGTAGAATACAATGAGCAGTTCTTC	CASSVEYNEQFF
-	TRBV28	TRBJ2-1	14	TRBD2	TGTGCCAGCGACCAGCGGGGGGGCTACAATGAGCAGTTCTTC	CASDQRGGYNEQFF
-	TRBV9	TRBJ2-1	11	-	TGTGCCAGCAAGAGCAACAATGAGCAGTTCTTC	CASKSNNEQFF
-	TRBV5-1	TRBJ2-1	14	TRBD1	TGCGCCAGCAGTACGGGACAGGGGGTTGATGAGCAGTTCTTC	CASSTGQGVDEQFF
once	TRBV28	TRBJ2-1	15	TRBD2	TGTGCCAGCAGTCCTAGCGGGAGGGCCACCAATGAGCAGTTCTTC	CASSPSGRATNEQFF
-	TRBV19	TRBJ1-5	15	TRBD1	TGTGCCAGTAGTATAGGCGGGACAGGCAATCAGCCCCAGCATTTT	CASSIGGTGNQPQHF
-	TRBV27	TRBJ2-7	14	-	TGTGCCAGCAGTCGCACAGGGTACTATTACGAGCAGTACTTC	CASSRTGYYYEQYF
-	TRBV7-3	TRBJ2-2	14	-	TGTGCCAGCACCCGTACGGGGGGCGTCGGGGAGCTGTTTTTT	CASTRTGGVGELFF
-	TRBV5-4	TRBJ2-7	15	TRBD1	TGTGCCAGCAGCTCAGGTCGGGACAGGGTATACGAGCAGTACTTC	CASSSGRDRVYEQYF
once	TRBV7-3	TRBJ2-2	15	TRBD2	TGTGCCAGCAGCCTGACTAGCGGTTCGGACGGGGAGCTGTTTTTT	CASSLTSGSDGELFF
-	TRBV27	TRBJ2-2	18	TRBD1	TGTGCCAGCAGTTTAGGGGACAGACTTATAGAGGGCACCGGGGAGCTGTTTTTT	CASSLGDRLIEGTGELFF
once	TRBV7-2	TRBJ2-3	14	-	TGTGCCAGCAGCCCGGGACTTTCCACAGATACGCAGTATTTT	CASSPGLSTDTQYF
-	TRBV5-1	TRBJ2-5	16	TRBD2	TGCGCCAGCAGCTGGCAGAGCGGGAGAGTGAGAGAGACCCAGTACTTC	CASSWQSGRVRETQYF
-	TRBV30	TRBJ2-7	11	-	TGTGCCTGGAGTGCCCCCTACGAGCAGTACTTC	CAWSAPYEQYF
-	TRBV4-2	TRBJ2-7	17	TRBD1	TGTGCCAGCAGCCAAGATGCAGCGACAGGGGTATTTGGGGAGCAGTACTTC	CASSQDAATGVFGEQYF
-	TRBV2	TRBJ1-5	16	-	TGTGCCAGCAGGGACAGACCCGCTGGAGGCAATCAGCCCCAGCATTTT	CASRDRPAGGNQPQHF
-	TRBV5-1	TRBJ1-4	18	-	TGCGCCAGCAGCTTGGCCAAGAAGGGTTTAGTTACTAATGAAAAACTGTTTTTT	CASSLAKKGLVTNEKLFF
-	TRBV6-5	TRBJ2-1	15	-	TGTGCCAGCAGTTATACCGGGACTGGGTACAATGAGCAGTTCTTC	CASSYTGTGYNEQFF
-	TRBV6-5	TRBJ2-7	13	TRBD2	TGTGCCAGTCGGACTAGCGGGAGCTACGAGCAGTACTTC	CASRTSGSYEQYF
-	TRBV2	TRBJ2-1	15	TRBD2	TGTGCCAGCACCCCCGTTCTAGCGGGCGGTAATGAGCAGTTCTTC	CASTPVLAGGNEQFF
-	TRBV7-6	TRBJ2-5	15	TRBD2	TGTGCCAGCAGCTTTCGTAGCGGGAGTGGAGAGACCCAGTACTTC	CASSFRSGSGETQYF
-	TRBV7-2	TRBJ2-2	16	-	TGTGCCAGCAGCTTAGCTAGCCTAGTAGTCTCCGGGGAGCTGTTTTTT	CASSLASLVVSGELFF
few	TRBV9	TRBJ2-1	13	TRBD2	TGTGCCAGCAGCGTTCTACTAGCGGGAGAGCAGTTCTTC	CASSVLLAGEQFF
-	TRBV30	TRBJ1-2	12	-	TGTGCCTGGAGTGCGGGTTCTCATGGCTACACCTTC	CAWSAGSHGYTF
-	TRBV7-9	TRBJ1-5	17	TRBD1	TGTGCCAGCAGCTTATCCGGGACAGCTTATAGCAATCAGCCCCAGCATTTT	CASSLSGTAYSNQPQHF
-	TRBV2	TRBJ2-1	15	-	TGTGCCAGCAGCGAAGCTGTAGGCTCCTACAATGAGCAGTTCTTC	CASSEAVGSYNEQFF
-	TRBV5-1	TRBJ2-5	18	TRBD2	TGCGCCAGCAGCCATCCCTCCCTATACACTAGCGCCCAAGAGACCCAGTACTTC	CASSHPSLYTSAQETQYF
-	TRBV2	TRBJ1-5	13	-	TGTGCCAGCAGTGACGACAGATTTCAGCCCCAGCATTTT	CASSDDRFQPQHF
-	TRBV10-3	TRBJ2-7	14	-	TGTGCCATCAGTGAGTTCGGCGTCCCCTACGAGCAGTACTTC	CAISEFGVPYEQYF
-	TRBV10-3	TRBJ2-3	18	TRBD2	TGTGCCATCAGCCGAAACCCGACTAGCGGGAGTGTTACAGATACGCAGTATTTT	CAISRNPTSGSVTDTQYF
-	TRBV28	TRBJ1-1	14	-	TGTGCCAGCAGCTCCTTACAGGGCTACACTGAAGCTTTCTTT	CASSSLQGYTEAFF
-	TRBV6-1	TRBJ2-7	15	-	TGTGCCAGCAGTACGAGCCAGGGCAAGGCCTACGAGCAGTACTTC	CASSTSQGKAYEQYF
-	TRBV7-3	TRBJ2-7	14	TRBD1	TGTGCCAGCAGCCGACAGGGGCCTTCCTACGAGCAGTACTTC	CASSRQGPSYEQYF
-	TRBV5-1	TRBJ2-3	18	-	TGCGCCAGCAGCTTTACCTCCTCACTAGGGCCCAACACAGATACGCAGTATTTT	CASSFTSSLGPNTDTQYF
-	TRBV6-5	TRBJ2-5	12	-	TGTGCCAGCGGACAGATCTCCGAGACCCAGTACTTC	CASGQISETQYF
-	TRBV19	TRBJ1-1	13	-	TGTGCCAGTAATTGGAGGGGGACCACTGAAGCTTTCTTT	CASNWRGTTEAFF
-	TRBV5-1	TRBJ2-7	13	-	TGCGCCAGCAGCATTGGACATCTCTACGAGCAGTACTTC	CASSIGHLYEQYF
-	TRBV28	TRBJ2-1	16	-	TGTGCCAGCAGTTTATGGAGGATGTGGGGCGGCAATGAGCAGTTCTTC	CASSLWRMWGGNEQFF